The text below deals with one T cell receptor (delta chain). Its antigen is currently unknown. The template was reverse-transcribed extracted RNA. The CDR3 regions were amplified by multiplex PCR from V-gene primers to a constant-region primer. TCRdb re-called the multiplex PCR reads through CATT. This sample yields fewer than 25,000 delta-chain clones, of which 6.5% to 10% are seen a single time; 0.8% to 1% belongs to the top ten. Thymocytes were sorted as CD3+ TCRVdelta1+ TCRVdelta2- after alphabeta T cell depletion. Sorted Vdelta1+ thymocytes were about 96% to 99.6% pure. The data are from a study of Vδ1+ human thymocytes. Study-wide findings and caveats: Thymic TRG and TRD repertoires appeared highly polyclonal, with Gaussian CDR3 length distributions.

The ends lost 4 bases at V and 0 bases at J; junction bases unmatched: 20. Germline CDR1 TSWWSYY, CDR2 QGS. The CDR3 totals 20 residues. The sample was Vdelta1+ gamma-delta thymocytes from the thymus. The subset is: FACS-sorted CD3+ TCRalphabeta- TCRVdelta1+ TCRVdelta2- thymocytes. The sequence came from a child under two years old who had congenital heart surgery. This chain uses TRDV1 with TRDJ1; 7 nucleotides align to TRDD3. The CDR3 reads CALGGSSSRLGIPYTDKLIF. CDR3 coding DNA: TGTGCTCTTGGGGGATCCTCCTCACGACTGGGGATCCCGTACACCGATAAACTCATCTTT.